This T cell receptor (beta chain) came from a study of beta chain features in type 1 diabetes. Findings of the study overall: The naive, central memory and Treg TCRB repertoires looked more alike in patients than they did in healthy donors.

The study reverse transcribed the entire isolated RNA, so it sequenced expressed TCRB transcripts. An average near 3.57 million reads came from naive, central memory and regulatory T cell samples. TCRdb's copy holds only in-frame clones and misses some; the assay was immunoSEQ multiplex PCR. The data show around 400,000 clones, with 10% to 15% seen just once and approximately 0.015% held by the top ten. Germline V lookup: CDR1 MGHDK, CDR2 SYGVNS. The CDR3 is 16 amino acids. Trimming took off 3 bases at V and 2 bases at J, with 13 bases between the two ends. Sorting produced populations that all topped 95% purity. Notes on this clone: What it recognizes is unknown.

The clonotype originates from a man aged 18 to 30 in good health. V is TRBV25-1 and J is TRBJ1-4; no firm D call. The source material was naive CD4+ T cells from blood. CDR3 bases: TGTGCCAGCAGTGATTCGTGGTCTACTACTAATGAAAAACTGTTTTTT. It specifies CASSDSWSTTNEKLFF.